This TCR beta chain was sequenced during a study of blood T cells in healthy people across ages. In this sample, this clonotype turned up a few times. V was shortened by 4 bases and J by 15 bases, with 22 bases between the two germline ends. Per germline, CDR1 MDHEN and CDR2 SYDVKM. The CDR3 is made up of 14 amino acids. Using a J-beta primer mix together with a sample-barcoded 5' primer, a second PCR was run for roughly 6 to 12 cycles. The authors tagged each cDNA molecule using a template-switch adaptor with 12 random nucleotides. Using its own MiXCR run on the 5' RACE reads, TCRdb lists one record per CDR3 protein. Of about 800,000 distinct CDR3 sequences in the sample, 20% to 30% were seen once. The same sample was also studied in work on T cells of mothers and their children.

Sequenced sample: blood. The rearrangement links TRBV28 to TRBJ2-4; maybe TRBD1 (5 bases). This receptor was obtained from a boy younger than 18 in good health. CDR3 residues: CASSSRTRNPRSYF. The CDR3 DNA sequence: TGTGCCAGCAGTTCGCGGACAAGGAACCCTAGGTCGTACTTC.